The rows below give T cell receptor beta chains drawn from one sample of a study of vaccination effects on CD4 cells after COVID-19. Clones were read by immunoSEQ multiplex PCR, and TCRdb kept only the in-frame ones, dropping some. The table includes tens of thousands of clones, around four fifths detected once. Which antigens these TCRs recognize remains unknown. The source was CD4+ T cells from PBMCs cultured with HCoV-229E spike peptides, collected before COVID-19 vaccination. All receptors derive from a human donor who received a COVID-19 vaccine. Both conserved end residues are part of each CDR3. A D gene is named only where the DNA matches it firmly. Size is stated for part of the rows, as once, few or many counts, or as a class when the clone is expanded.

DNA: TGTGCCAGCAGCTCTTTCGGACAGAATTCTGGAGCTTTCTTT
CDR3: CASSSFGQNSGAFF
V: TRBV7-8
size: .
J: TRBJ1-1
D: .

DNA: TGTGCCAGCAGTTCGTCCTTGCAGGGTCGGACCCAGTACTTC
CDR3: CASSSSLQGRTQYF
V: TRBV6-5
size: medium-sized
J: TRBJ2-5
D: .

DNA: TGTGCCAGCAGTGCAGCCTTGAACACTGAAGCTTTCTTT
CDR3: CASSAALNTEAFF
V: TRBV6-4
size: .
J: TRBJ1-1
D: .

DNA: TGTGCCAGCAGTGGGGAAGGACTCACCATATATTTT
CDR3: CASSGEGLTIYF
V: TRBV2
size: .
J: TRBJ1-3
D: .

DNA: TGTGCCATCAAGGGGACAGGGGGCGTGGATGGCTACACCTTC
CDR3: CAIKGTGGVDGYTF
V: TRBV10-3
size: few
J: TRBJ1-2
D: TRBD1

DNA: TGTGCCAGCAGCAGAGGGACAATCACAGATACGCAGTATTTT
CDR3: CASSRGTITDTQYF
V: TRBV2
size: .
J: TRBJ2-3
D: .

DNA: TGTGCCAGCAGTGAAAGGTGGTTTACGGGCAATCAGCCCCAGCATTTT
CDR3: CASSERWFTGNQPQHF
V: TRBV2
size: few
J: TRBJ1-5
D: .

DNA: TGTGCCAGCTCACGGTGGGGACTCCAAGAGACCCAGTACTTC
CDR3: CASSRWGLQETQYF
V: TRBV18
size: .
J: TRBJ2-5
D: .

DNA: TGTGCCAGCAGGCGAGGACCTAGTGAAAAACTGTTTTTT
CDR3: CASRRGPSEKLFF
V: TRBV7-8
size: .
J: TRBJ1-4
D: .

DNA: TGCGCCAGCAGCTTGGTCCAAGAGACCCAGTACTTC
CDR3: CASSLVQETQYF
V: TRBV5-1
size: .
J: TRBJ2-5
D: .

DNA: TGTGCCACCGGACAGCCACGAGAGATGAACACTGAAGCTTTCTTT
CDR3: CATGQPREMNTEAFF
V: TRBV10-3
size: .
J: TRBJ1-1
D: .

DNA: TGTGCCAGCAGGGACAGGGCTGGGGCCAACGTCCTGACTTTC
CDR3: CASRDRAGANVLTF
V: TRBV2
size: .
J: TRBJ2-6
D: TRBD1

DNA: TGTGCCAGCAGTTCACTGACTCGCGCGAACACCGGGGAGCTGTTTTTT
CDR3: CASSSLTRANTGELFF
V: TRBV6-5
size: few
J: TRBJ2-2
D: .

DNA: TGTGCCAGCAGCCAGCTAGTGGGTGTAGCTTTCTTT
CDR3: CASSQLVGVAFF
V: TRBV3-1/TRBV3-2
size: .
J: TRBJ1-1
D: .

DNA: TGTGCCAGCTCACCATTTCCAAGCTGGGGATCTGGAAACACCATATATTTT
CDR3: CASSPFPSWGSGNTIYF
V: TRBV18
size: .
J: TRBJ1-3
D: .

DNA: TGTGCCAGCTACCAGGCCCTAACAGATACGCAGTATTTT
CDR3: CASYQALTDTQYF
V: TRBV18
size: .
J: TRBJ2-3
D: .

DNA: TGTGCCAGCACGAGGGGGGCCGGGAACAATGAGCAGTTCTTC
CDR3: CASTRGAGNNEQFF
V: TRBV6-5
size: .
J: TRBJ2-1
D: .

DNA: TGCGCCAGCAGCCCTGCACAGGGGAGGAGTGGTGAAAAACTGTTTTTT
CDR3: CASSPAQGRSGEKLFF
V: TRBV5-1
size: .
J: TRBJ1-4
D: TRBD1

DNA: TGTGCCAGCAGCAACCGACTAGCGGGGGTAGAGACCCAGTACTTC
CDR3: CASSNRLAGVETQYF
V: TRBV6-5
size: .
J: TRBJ2-5
D: TRBD2

DNA: TGTGCCAGCTCACCACCGGGAGGAGATACGCAGTATTTT
CDR3: CASSPPGGDTQYF
V: TRBV18
size: .
J: TRBJ2-3
D: .

DNA: TGTGCCAGTAGTCTTCGGACGCCAGCAACTAATGAAAAACTGTTTTTT
CDR3: CASSLRTPATNEKLFF
V: TRBV19
size: once
J: TRBJ1-4
D: .

DNA: TGTGCCAGCAGCCCGACCGGGGGGGGCAATCAGCCCCAGCATTTT
CDR3: CASSPTGGGNQPQHF
V: TRBV7-9
size: .
J: TRBJ1-5
D: .

DNA: TGTGCCACCAGTGATCACAGGGACCAAGAGACCCAGTACTTC
CDR3: CATSDHRDQETQYF
V: TRBV24-1
size: .
J: TRBJ2-5
D: .

DNA: TGTGCCAGCAGCGTAACGGGACAGATCTACAATGAGCAGTTCTTC
CDR3: CASSVTGQIYNEQFF
V: TRBV3-1/TRBV3-2
size: .
J: TRBJ2-1
D: TRBD1

DNA: TGTGCCAGCAGACAAAGGGAAACCCAGTACTTC
CDR3: CASRQRETQYF
V: TRBV12-3/TRBV12-4
size: .
J: TRBJ2-5
D: .

DNA: TGTGCCAGCAGTCCCCTACCGACAGGGTTAGTTGCCACTGAAGCTTTCTTT
CDR3: CASSPLPTGLVATEAFF
V: TRBV28
size: .
J: TRBJ1-1
D: TRBD1

DNA: TGTGCCAGTAGAACCGCCGGGACTACTAAAGAGACCCAGTACTTC
CDR3: CASRTAGTTKETQYF
V: TRBV19
size: once
J: TRBJ2-5
D: TRBD2

DNA: TGTGCCAGCTCCCCATCCGTAGGGGGTAGCGAAAAACTGTTTTTT
CDR3: CASSPSVGGSEKLFF
V: TRBV18
size: .
J: TRBJ1-4
D: .

DNA: TGCGCCAGCAGCCAAGCGTGGGAAGTAACAGATACGCAGTATTTT
CDR3: CASSQAWEVTDTQYF
V: TRBV4-1
size: .
J: TRBJ2-3
D: .

DNA: TGTGCCAGCAGCCCTCGACAGTTGGACACCGGGGAGCTGTTTTTT
CDR3: CASSPRQLDTGELFF
V: TRBV7-3
size: .
J: TRBJ2-2
D: .

DNA: TGTGCCAGCGGCCGGGACAGGAATAATTCACCCCTCCACTTT
CDR3: CASGRDRNNSPLHF
V: TRBV9
size: .
J: TRBJ1-6
D: TRBD1

DNA: TGTGCCAGCAGCCAATGCCCCCGAGGACAGGGTATCTGTGGCTACACCTTC
CDR3: CASSQCPRGQGICGYTF
V: TRBV3-1/TRBV3-2
size: .
J: TRBJ1-2
D: TRBD1

DNA: TGCGCCAGCAGCTTGACAGGGTTGGACACTGAAGCTTTCTTT
CDR3: CASSLTGLDTEAFF
V: TRBV5-1
size: .
J: TRBJ1-1
D: .

DNA: TGTGCCAGCAGCCCTAGGACAGGGGGTTTAGGGCCCCAGCATTTT
CDR3: CASSPRTGGLGPQHF
V: TRBV6-2/TRBV6-3
size: .
J: TRBJ1-5
D: TRBD1

DNA: TGTGCCAGCAGCCAAAGGACAGCCACAGATACGCAGTATTTT
CDR3: CASSQRTATDTQYF
V: TRBV3-1/TRBV3-2
size: .
J: TRBJ2-3
D: .

DNA: TGTGCCAGCAGCTTAGTTACCGGGGATGAGCAGTTCTTC
CDR3: CASSLVTGDEQFF
V: TRBV7-2
size: .
J: TRBJ2-1
D: .

DNA: TGTGCCATCAGAGGATTAGCGGGGGCCACAGATACGCAGTATTTT
CDR3: CAIRGLAGATDTQYF
V: TRBV10-3
size: .
J: TRBJ2-3
D: TRBD2

DNA: TGTGCCAGCAGAGCGGACCCCTCCTACAATGAGCAGTTCTTC
CDR3: CASRADPSYNEQFF
V: TRBV6-4
size: .
J: TRBJ2-1
D: .

DNA: TGTGCCAGCAGCCCATCGCTCCGGGCCAGGACGGAGGGTGGCTACACCTTC
CDR3: CASSPSLRARTEGGYTF
V: TRBV13
size: .
J: TRBJ1-2
D: .

DNA: TGTGCCAGCCCCCCCCCGCCTTCAACTAATGAAAAACTGTTTTTT
CDR3: CASPPPPSTNEKLFF
V: TRBV11-2
size: .
J: TRBJ1-4
D: .

DNA: TGTGCCTGGGCCCAGGGGCTTTATGAAAAACTGTTTTTT
CDR3: CAWAQGLYEKLFF
V: TRBV30
size: once
J: TRBJ1-4
D: .

DNA: TGTGCCAGCAGCCCGGACCTATATAGCAATCAGCCCCAGCATTTT
CDR3: CASSPDLYSNQPQHF
V: TRBV7-9
size: .
J: TRBJ1-5
D: .

DNA: TGTGCCAGTAGTATCCCCCCCTACACCGGGGAGCTGTTTTTT
CDR3: CASSIPPYTGELFF
V: TRBV19
size: .
J: TRBJ2-2
D: .

DNA: TGTGCCAGCAGCCTATACTTACGGACAGGGGGGCAGTTCTTC
CDR3: CASSLYLRTGGQFF
V: TRBV5-6
size: few
J: TRBJ2-1
D: TRBD1

DNA: TGTGCCAGTAGCCCCTTCGGAGGCAGAATTCAGGGAGGCTACACCTTC
CDR3: CASSPFGGRIQGGYTF
V: TRBV19
size: few
J: TRBJ1-2
D: .

DNA: TGTGCCAGCAGCTTAGAAAGGGGGCGGGCTCGGTTCTTC
CDR3: CASSLERGRARFF
V: TRBV7-3
size: .
J: TRBJ2-1
D: TRBD1

DNA: TGTGCCACCAGAGCGGAAACCGGGGAGCTGTTTTTT
CDR3: CATRAETGELFF
V: TRBV24-1
size: .
J: TRBJ2-2
D: .